A single T cell receptor (beta chain) is shown here with its context. Its antigen is not identified. The CDR3 runs to 14 residues. Germline V gives CDR1 DFQATT, CDR2 SNEGSKA (reference sequence). The trim removed 5 bases at V and 1 base at J, leaving 2 bases unmatched. The data stem from a study of CD8 T cells in ankylosing spondylitis. Study-wide points: Among TCR beta sequences, a motif of roughly 8 highly homologous variants appeared characteristic of ankylosing spondylitis blood. Reportedly, disease-linked clones are significantly enriched in ankylosing spondylitis patients' matched synovial fluid.

Molecular-barcoded quantitative 5'-RACE produced these TCR beta libraries. TCRdb ran MiXCR on the 5' RACE reads and lists one entry per CDR3 protein. The table lists 250,000 to 300,000 distinct CDR3 sequences, 20% of them singletons. This TCR came from a male donor with ankylosing spondylitis or in good health (not recorded which). The sample was blood, either unsorted or a sorted T cell fraction (not recorded which). The chain combines TRBV20-1 with TRBJ2-3, with 11 bases identical to TRBD2. CDR3 residues: CSAGGLAGTDTQYF. CDR3 nucleotide sequence: TGCAGTGCTGGGGGACTAGCGGGCACAGATACGCAGTATTTT.